One sample yielded the 10 T cell receptor beta chains listed below, sequenced in a study of sequential checkpoint blockade in melanoma. TCRdb's copy holds only in-frame clones and misses some; the assay was immunoSEQ multiplex PCR. This sample yields approximately 12,000 clones, of which over 60% are seen a single time; approximately 21% belongs to the top ten. Treatment given: randomized to nivolumab then ipilimumab (arm A) or the reverse (arm B). The sample in question was CD8+ T cells sorted from blood (inferred from file names), obtained from a patient given nivolumab and ipilimumab in sequence. The receptors here all came from a human donor with melanoma.

The chain uses TRBV7-2 and TRBJ1-4; D is unresolved. Trimming stripped 5 bases from V and 5 bases from J, with 18 bases between. The length of the CDR3 is 16 residues. In germline, CDR1 is SGHTA, CDR2 FQGNSA. The CDR3 is CASSPGRTDGNEKLFF. CDR3 nucleotide sequence: TGTGCCAGCAGCCCGGGGAGGACGGACGGGAATGAAAAACTGTTTTTT. Full variable domain (missing parts from reference TRBV7-2 and TRBJ1-4): GAGVSQSPSNKVTEKGKDVELRCDPISGHTALYWYRQSLGQGLEFLIYFQGNSAPDKSGLPSDRFSAERTGGSVSTLTIQRTQQEDSAVYLCASSPGRTDGNEKLFFGSGTQLSVL.

The chain couples TRBV28 to TRBJ2-4; 7 bases line up with TRBD2. The CDR3 is 18 amino acids. Germline CDR1 and CDR2: MDHEN and SYDVKM. V gave up 5 bases and J gave up 1 base; unmatched junction bases: 14. CDR3 amino acids: CASSRPPGVGGAKNIQYF. DNA of the CDR3: TGTGCCAGCAGTAGACCCCCTGGGGTGGGGGGGGCCAAAAACATTCAGTACTTC.

The V and J genes are TRBV6-1 and TRBJ1-1, with D perhaps TRBD1 (5 bases). V was clipped by 7 bases and J by 5 bases, with 11 bases between them. Looked up from germline, CDR1 is MNHNS and CDR2 is SASEGT. This CDR3 has 12 amino acids. The CDR3 DNA sequence: TGTGCCAGCATGAGACAGATGACTGAAGCTTTCTTT. Translating gives CASMRQMTEAFF.

The chain joins TRBV2 to TRBJ1-1, with 8 nucleotides matching TRBD1. V gave up 6 bases and J gave up 1 base; unmatched junction bases: 4. The CDR3 runs to 14 residues. The germline V gene has CDR1 SNHLY and CDR2 FYNNEI. CDR3 DNA: TGTGCCAGCAGCCCCGGACAGGGGAACACTGAAGCTTTCTTT. Its protein product is CASSPGQGNTEAFF.

This clone occurred a few times. This chain connects TRBV5-6 to TRBJ2-7; TRBD2 matches at 8 bases. J lost 2 bases, V lost 0 bases, and 1 base had no gene match. Per the germline V gene, CDR1 is SGHDT and CDR2 is YYEEEE. There are 14 residues in the CDR3. This CDR3 reads CASSLGGGTYEQYF. The CDR3 bases are TGTGCCAGCAGCTTGGGCGGGGGGACCTACGAGCAGTACTTC.

V usage is TRBV6-6 and J usage is TRBJ1-1; tentatively, D is TRBD1 (6 bases). Germline V gene lookup returns CDR1 MNHNY and CDR2 SVGAGI (reference sequence). V shed 6 bases and J shed 1 base, with 15 bases lying between them. The CDR3 has 15 residues. The CDR3 region has the DNA TGTGCCAGCAGCCGAACAGGGATGCAGAACACTGAAGCTTTCTTT. Residues: CASSRTGMQNTEAFF.

The chain recombines TRBV9 with TRBJ2-2, with a possible D match to TRBD2 (5 bases). Deletions cut 0 bases from V and 4 bases from J, with 10 bases between. Germline loops: CDR1 SGDLS, CDR2 YYNGEE. The CDR3 covers 15 residues. The CDR3 DNA sequence: TGTGCCAGCAGCGTAGGGGGAGTCCCCACCGGGGAGCTGTTTTTT. Its protein is CASSVGGVPTGELFF.

A note on this clone: A junction boundary mismatches the germline segment, possibly from a read error. The chain uses TRBV11-2 and TRBJ2-7; TRBD1 aligns across 7 bases. CDR1 SGHAT and CDR2 FQNNGV come from the germline V gene. CDR3 length equals 16 residues. CDR3 in amino acids: CASSLVWDSIPADSHF. The CDR3 nucleotides are TGTGCCAGCAGCTTAGTATGGGACAGCATCCCCGCTGACAGTCACTTC.

The chain has TRBV27 and TRBJ2-5, with TRBD1 identical over 10 bases. The DNA end is more similar to TRBJ2-7, so the J call may be wrong. Looked up from germline, CDR1 is MNHEY and CDR2 is SMNVEV (reference sequence). CDR3 length: 17 residues. The DNA for the CDR3 is TGTGCCAGCAGTTTATGGGGGGGACAGGGGCTGCCCTACGAGCAGTACTTC. Its protein is CASSLWGGQGLPYEQYF.

J is TRBJ1-2 and V is TRBV27; the D gene is possibly TRBD1 (6 bases). This CDR3 region has 13 residues. Between the trimmed V and J ends, which lost 1 base and 7 bases, there was a span of 10 bases. CDR1 is MNHEY and CDR2 is SMNVEV in the germline V gene (reference sequence). The CDR3 spells CASSLLGGAGYTF. The CDR3 nucleotides are TGTGCCAGCAGTTTATTAGGGGGAGCTGGCTACACCTTC.